This T cell receptor (beta chain) was recorded in a study of blood T cell repertoires in COVID-19. Study in general: COVID-19 samples, acute and convalescent, were from the United States, Italy and Spain. The cDNA or gDNA used as material had been derived from T cells, B-cell-depleted T cells, or PBMCs.

In the study's own analysis: Amplification of reference gene primers provided the estimated nucleated cell counts. Method: immunoSEQ multiplex PCR; TCRdb's copy keeps in-frame clones and lacks some. D and trimming were read from the DNA, whereas the V and J calls and clone size are those reported in that table. The sample carries more than 300,000 clones, about 90% recorded once. Between the trimmed V and J ends, which lost 0 bases and 4 bases, there was a span of 8 bases. The CDR3 runs to 14 residues. Germline CDR1 SGDLS, CDR2 YYNGEE. What was sequenced was peripheral blood. The J gene is TRBJ2-1, the V gene TRBV9; TRBD1 might be the D (5 bases). This clonotype was sampled from a woman under 40 with COVID-19, enrolled during active disease. CDR3 sequence (DNA): TGTGCCAGCAGCGTAGTGGGGCAGTACAATGAGCAGTTCTTC. Amino acid sequence: CASSVVGQYNEQFF.